The rows below give T cell receptor beta chains drawn from one sample of a study of identical twins. TCRdb reanalysed the 5' RACE reads using MiXCR and keeps one entry per CDR3 protein. The top ten clones hold around 5.4% of a sample with about 220,000 distinct CDR3 sequences, approximately 8% of them seen once. Separately, the same data were catalogued under a study of yellow fever vaccine responses in identical twins.

Material for sequencing was CD8+ T cells sorted from blood. The receptors stem from a woman aged 18-29 years in good health. CDR3s include the opening cysteine and the closing phenylalanine or tryptophan. Fields, in order: D gene, V gene, J gene, clone size, CDR3 DNA, CDR3 protein. The D gene is left open where the match is weak. Clone size is shown for a subset of rows, as once, few, many or a class of expanded clone.

>TRBD1|TRBV20-1|TRBJ1-1|many
TGCAGTGCCTGGGACAGGGTGGGGAACACTGAAGCTTTCTTT
CSAWDRVGNTEAFF
>.|TRBV29-1|TRBJ2-3|many
TGCAGCGTTGAAGTGGGAGTCCCAGATACGCAGTATTTT
CSVEVGVPDTQYF
>.|TRBV5-1|TRBJ2-1|.
TGCGCCAGCAGCTTGTCCCCGGAAACCTACAATGAGCAGTTCTTC
CASSLSPETYNEQFF
>.|TRBV9|TRBJ1-4|few
TGTGCCAGCAGCGTATTCCCCGTCGGGGGAACTAATGAAAAACTGTTTTTT
CASSVFPVGGTNEKLFF
>.|TRBV12-3/TRBV12-4|TRBJ2-7|few
TGTGCCAGCAGCTACGGGGAAAGTTACGAGCAGTACTTC
CASSYGESYEQYF
>.|TRBV14|TRBJ2-1|few
TGTGCCAGCAGCCCGCGAACTAGAACCTACAATGAGCAGTTCTTC
CASSPRTRTYNEQFF
>TRBD2|TRBV12-3/TRBV12-4|TRBJ2-1|many
TGTGCCAGCACTCTGGGGCGGGAGTGGGTTGAGCAGTTCTTC
CASTLGREWVEQFF
>.|TRBV6-5|TRBJ2-2|few
TGTGCCAGCAGTTACTTTTTCGGTTCAGCCGGGGAGCTGTTTTTT
CASSYFFGSAGELFF
>.|TRBV2|TRBJ1-1|.
TGTGCCAGCAGGTCGGACGGTCCTTACACTGAAGCTTTCTTT
CASRSDGPYTEAFF
>TRBD2|TRBV10-2|TRBJ2-2|.
TGCGCCAGCAGCGGTCTAGCGGGAGTAGGAAAGACCGGGGAGCTGTTTTTT
CASSGLAGVGKTGELFF
>.|TRBV6-2/TRBV6-3|TRBJ2-1|.
TGTGCCAGCAGTTCCAATCTAGCGTTATCCTACAATGAGCAGTTCTTC
CASSSNLALSYNEQFF
>TRBD2|TRBV20-1|TRBJ2-3|.
TGCAGTGCTAGAGGGGGGGGGACCCCGAGGGATACGCAGTATTTT
CSARGGGTPRDTQYF
>TRBD1|TRBV12-3/TRBV12-4|TRBJ1-5|few
TGTGCCAGCAGTACGTCACGCTTACAGGGGGCCAGAGATCAGCCCCAGCATTTT
CASSTSRLQGARDQPQHF
>.|TRBV5-6|TRBJ2-5|many
TGTGCCAGCAGCTTGGAGCTGGGGGAGACCCAGTACTTC
CASSLELGETQYF
>TRBD1|TRBV13|TRBJ2-5|few
TGTGCCAGCAGCCGAGGGACAGGGGCAGAGACCCAGTACTTC
CASSRGTGAETQYF
>.|TRBV10-3|TRBJ1-2|.
TGTGCCATCAGTGGCTCCGAGGAGGATAACTATGGCTACACCTTC
CAISGSEEDNYGYTF
>.|TRBV12-3/TRBV12-4|TRBJ2-5|many
TGTGCCAGCAGTTTAGGTTGGACGCTTGAGGAGACCCAGTACTTC
CASSLGWTLEETQYF
>.|TRBV11-3|TRBJ2-1|.
TGTGCCAGCAGCTTCACAGGGTATGAGCAGTTCTTC
CASSFTGYEQFF
>TRBD1|TRBV2|TRBJ1-2|.
TGTGCCAGCAGGGGACAGAGTGCTAACTATGGCTACACCTTC
CASRGQSANYGYTF
>.|TRBV29-1|TRBJ1-1|.
TGCAGCGTGGAACGGCAGGGCACTGAAGCTTTCTTT
CSVERQGTEAFF
>.|TRBV2|TRBJ2-3|few
TGTGCCAGCATTGGGGGCCTAGGAGGGGGTACGCAGTATTTT
CASIGGLGGGTQYF
>.|TRBV5-4|TRBJ2-2|.
TGTGCCAGCAGCTTGGTCATCGGGGGCGGGGAGCTGTTTTTT
CASSLVIGGGELFF
>TRBD1|TRBV7-7|TRBJ2-2|few
TGTGCCAGCAGCTTCGGCCAGGGGGAACACGGGGAGCTGTTTTTT
CASSFGQGEHGELFF
>.|TRBV5-1|TRBJ1-6|many
TGCGCCAGCAGCGAAGGGACGGTCAATTCACCCCTCCACTTT
CASSEGTVNSPLHF
>TRBD1|TRBV5-1|TRBJ1-1|many
TGCGCCAGCAGCTACGGACAGGGCGACACTGAAGCTTTCTTT
CASSYGQGDTEAFF
>TRBD2|TRBV7-9|TRBJ2-4|few
TGTGCCAGCAGCCCACGGGGGGAGTTAGCCAAAAACATTCAGTACTTC
CASSPRGELAKNIQYF
>TRBD1|TRBV24-1|TRBJ2-1|many
TGTGCCACCAGTGACCGCGTACAGGGGGATGAGCAGTTCTTC
CATSDRVQGDEQFF
>TRBD2|TRBV20-1|TRBJ2-3|few
TGCAGTGCTAGAGATGGGCGGGGGGGCACAGATACGCAGTATTTT
CSARDGRGGTDTQYF
>.|TRBV4-2|TRBJ2-1|few
TGTGCCAGCAGCCAACCCCTCGCGGAGACAGGGACTATGGGTGAGCAGTTCTTC
CASSQPLAETGTMGEQFF
>TRBD1|TRBV5-1|TRBJ1-1|few
TGCGCCAGCAGCTTGAGTAGTTCAGGGGGTAGGAACACTGAAGCTTTCTTT
CASSLSSSGGRNTEAFF
>TRBD1|TRBV7-6|TRBJ2-1|few
TGTGCCAGCAGCCGACCCCACGGCACAGGGGGAGCTGGTGAGCAGTTCTTC
CASSRPHGTGGAGEQFF
>.|TRBV20-1|TRBJ2-3|many
TGCAGTGCTAGAGATTATACCCAGGGCCATACGCAGTATTTT
CSARDYTQGHTQYF
>TRBD1|TRBV29-1|TRBJ2-5|few
TGCAGCGTTGAATCGGGGACAGGGAGTGGTGAGACCCAGTACTTC
CSVESGTGSGETQYF
>TRBD1|TRBV6-5|TRBJ2-2|few
TGTGCCAGCAGTTACTCGTCCCGGGACAGGGAACGAGGCACCGGGGAGCTGTTTTTT
CASSYSSRDRERGTGELFF
>TRBD2|TRBV10-3|TRBJ2-1|few
TGTGCCATCAGAGCCCCCTCGCGGGAGGACGCATTGAATGAGCAGTTCTTC
CAIRAPSREDALNEQFF
>.|TRBV20-1|TRBJ2-4|few
TGCAGTGCTAGACGGGACACCTTAAACATTCAGTACTTC
CSARRDTLNIQYF
>TRBD2|TRBV3-1|TRBJ2-5|many
TGTGCCAGCAGCCAATCCCCCGGGAGGGAGACCCAGTACTTC
CASSQSPGRETQYF
>.|TRBV12-5|TRBJ2-1|few
TGTGCTAGTGGTTTGATGCATGAGCAGTTCTTC
CASGLMHEQFF
>TRBD1|TRBV6-2/TRBV6-3|TRBJ2-1|many
TGTGCCAGCAGTTACTGGGACAGGACCTACAATGAGCAGTTCTTC
CASSYWDRTYNEQFF
>.|TRBV11-2|TRBJ2-2|many
.
CASILGGIKSGELFF
>TRBD1|TRBV4-1|TRBJ1-2|.
TGCGCCAGCAGCCCTTACGCCGGGACAGGAGACTACTATGGCTACACCTTC
CASSPYAGTGDYYGYTF
>.|TRBV10-1|TRBJ1-1|few
TGCGCCAGCAGTGAGTACGGCGGGGGCACTGAAGCTTTCTTT
CASSEYGGGTEAFF
>.|TRBV20-1|TRBJ1-1|.
TGCAGTGCTAGAGATATGTCGGGGAACACTGAAGCTTTCTTT
CSARDMSGNTEAFF
>.|TRBV20-1|TRBJ1-1|few
TGCAGTGCTAGAGATCCGACTGAAGCTTTCTTT
CSARDPTEAFF
>.|TRBV15|TRBJ1-1|many
TGTGCCACCAGCAGAGCGGTTCCAGGCTACACTGAAGCTTTCTTT
CATSRAVPGYTEAFF
>.|TRBV20-1|TRBJ2-1|.
TGCAGTGCCCCGGACAACCTAAATGAGCAGTTCTTC
CSAPDNLNEQFF
>.|TRBV12-3/TRBV12-4|TRBJ2-2|.
TGTGCCAGCAGTTCCCCGGGACAGAACACCGGGGAGCTGTTTTTT
CASSSPGQNTGELFF
>TRBD2|TRBV9|TRBJ2-1|few
TGTGCCAGCAGCGGAATCAGCGGGAGCACCTACAATGAGCAGTTCTTC
CASSGISGSTYNEQFF
>.|TRBV2|TRBJ2-1|.
TGTGCCACCCGTGCTCCCGGCCATGAGCAGTTCTTC
CATRAPGHEQFF
>.|TRBV29-1|TRBJ1-5|.
TGCAGCGTGCCCGGGACATGGGGTCAGCCCCAGCATTTT
CSVPGTWGQPQHF
>.|TRBV27|TRBJ2-5|.
TGTGCCAGCAGTTTACTGGGGGAAGAGACCCAGTACTTC
CASSLLGEETQYF
>.|TRBV7-9|TRBJ1-1|.
TGTGCCAGCAACGAGAACACAGGGACGGAAGCTTTCTTT
CASNENTGTEAFF
>TRBD2|TRBV9|TRBJ2-5|.
TGTGCCAGCAGCGAGCGGGGGGTCGGCCAAGAGACCCAGTACTTC
CASSERGVGQETQYF
>.|TRBV10-3|TRBJ2-1|few
TGTGCCATCAGTGAGTCGGGCGGAGGCTCCTACAATGAGCAGTTCTTC
CAISESGGGSYNEQFF
>.|TRBV29-1|TRBJ1-1|many
TGCAGCGTTGACGTGGAGGGTGGCACTGAAGCTTTCTTT
CSVDVEGGTEAFF
>.|TRBV7-9|TRBJ2-1|few
TGTGCCAGCAGCTCGACGACAAGCCCGCGAGGCTACAATGAGCAGTTCTTC
CASSSTTSPRGYNEQFF
>.|TRBV4-1|TRBJ1-6|.
TGCGCCAGCAGCCAAGAGCCGTCGTCTAATTCACCCCTCCACTTT
CASSQEPSSNSPLHF
>TRBD1|TRBV10-2|TRBJ2-1|.
TGCGCCAGCACATCGGGACAGGGATACAATGAGCAGTTCTTC
CASTSGQGYNEQFF
>.|TRBV28|TRBJ2-7|many
TGTGCCAGCAGTTTAACCTTTGGATACGAGCAGTACTTC
CASSLTFGYEQYF
>TRBD1|TRBV6-1|TRBJ1-6|few
TGTGCCAGCAGTACCCACAGGGGAGAGGCCTATAATTCACCCCTCCACTTT
CASSTHRGEAYNSPLHF